This T cell receptor (beta chain) was captured by sequencing in a study of identical twins. TCRdb re-called the 5' RACE reads through MiXCR, storing one row per CDR3 protein. This sample has about 500,000 distinct CDR3 sequences; around an eighth occur once, and the top ten carry more than 0.8%. Turning to this clonotype: Germline is not matched at one junction end, which may reflect a read error.

CDR3 length: 16 amino acids. In germline, CDR1 is MNHEY, CDR2 SVGEGT. These data also featured in a second study, about yellow fever vaccine responses in identical twins.

The sequence was collected from a woman aged 18-29 years in good health. Sequenced: CD4+ T cells sorted from blood. This sequence joins TRBV6-2 or TRBV6-3 and TRBJ2-1; 11 bases match TRBD2. CDR3 in DNA: TGTGCCTGCAGTTTTGCCGGGACTAGCGGTAGAGATGAGCAGTTCTTC. Protein product: CACSFAGTSGRDEQFF.